Sequencing of this TCR beta chain was carried out in a study of T cells in localized non-small cell lung cancer. Study-level points and caveats: Uninvolved adjacent lung had higher T cell clonality than tumor and all other tissues. The appearance of a median approximately 57 of the top 100 tumor clones was seen in adjacent lung.

V lost 8 bases and J lost 5, with 9 bases in between. Germline lookup yields CDR1 MNHEY and CDR2 SMNVEV (reference sequence). The CDR3 is 11 amino acids. The protocol was immunoSEQ multiplex PCR, while the TCRdb copy is restricted to in-frame clones and leaves out a portion. This table has under 55,000 clones, roughly nine tenths appearing once. Regarding this clone: Its antigen is not known.

This receptor was taken from a woman aged 35-75 years with stage II lung adenocarcinoma. V usage is TRBV27 and J usage is TRBJ2-5, with D uncertain. This sample comprised PBMCs, obtained before any cancer treatment. CDR3 region: CASGHGETQYF. The CDR3 DNA reads as TGTGCCAGCGGCCACGGGGAGACCCAGTACTTC.